The clone carrying this T cell receptor beta chain showed up just once. Antigen: not known. The data stem from a study of T cell repertoires in ileal Crohn's disease. Study-wide context: All patients had surgery for stricturing (around 61%) or penetrating (around 40%) disease.

Sequencing was performed with immunoSEQ multiplex PCR; in TCRdb, only in-frame clones are kept and a portion is missing. The sample has some 5,100 clones, about 85% seen once. Study results and limitations: Endoscopic recurrence occurred in every patient whose clonality exceeded 26.8%. Sorted CD8 T cells held more high-frequency clones than CD4. Clonal expansions were more frequent in active smokers than non-smokers at surgery.

In germline, CDR1 is SGHVS, CDR2 FNYEAQ. V lost 1 base to trimming and J lost 0 bases; unmatched junction nucleotides: 21. This CDR3 is 22 amino acids long. This sequence joins TRBV7-6 and TRBJ2-3; the match to TRBD2 covers 8 bases. The sequenced material came from ileal tissue. This TCR derives from an adult with Crohn's disease. Written as DNA, the CDR3 is TGTGCCAGCAGCTTAGGTTTCCCTAGTAGCGGGGCGGCCGGCACTAGCACAGATACGCAGTATTTT. It yields the protein CASSLGFPSSGAAGTSTDTQYF.